The 22 T cell receptor beta chains presented below share a single source sample, sequenced in a study of T cell responses to AZD1222 COVID-19 vaccine. TCRdb's copy holds only in-frame clones and misses some; the assay was immunoSEQ multiplex PCR. The data show tens of thousands of clones, about 88% seen once. Here the sequenced sample was peripheral blood, taken on day 0 of AZD1222 vaccination. All receptors come from an adult in good health.

This clone has a handful of counts. The V gene is TRBV18, the J gene TRBJ1-1; no clear D. V was clipped by 1 base and J by 4 bases, with 13 bases between them. This CDR3 is built from 15 residues. From germline, CDR1 is KGHSH and CDR2 LQKENI. In DNA form, the CDR3 reads TGTGCCAGCTCACCACTCAACCACCGGTCCACTGAAGCTTTCTTT. Amino acid sequence: CASSPLNHRSTEAFF.

The J gene is TRBJ2-5, the V gene TRBV5-6, with D perhaps being TRBD1 or TRBD2 (5 bases each). V was trimmed by 4 bases and J by 3 bases, leaving 10 bases between them. This CDR3 has 13 amino acids. Germline V CDR1 and CDR2: SGHDT, YYEEEE. The CDR3 spells CASSGTDKETQYF. CDR3 nucleotide sequence: TGTGCCAGCAGCGGGACGGATAAAGAGACCCAGTACTTC. Combining the CDR3 with reference TRBV5-6 and TRBJ2-5 gives the whole variable domain DAGVTQSPTHLIKTRGQQVTLRCSPKSGHDTVSWYQQALGQGPQFIFQYYEEEERQRGNFPDRFSGHQFPNYSSELNVNALLLGDSALYLCASSGTDKETQYFGPGTRLLVL.

This chain joins TRBV7-2 and TRBJ2-7, with 9 nucleotides matching TRBD2. Trimming removed 1 base from V and 6 bases from J; junction bases left unmatched: 13. CDR1 is SGHTA and CDR2 is FQGNSA in the germline V gene. The CDR3 extends over 17 amino acids. CDR3 region: CASSLVGAGGERSEQYF. The CDR3, as DNA: TGTGCCAGCAGCTTAGTAGGAGCGGGGGGTGAACGTAGCGAGCAGTACTTC.

This chain joins TRBV6-6 and TRBJ2-1; 10 bases fit TRBD2. The V gene's germline CDR1 is MNHNY and CDR2 SVGAGI (reference sequence). V was clipped by 2 bases and J by 9 bases; unmatched bases: 7. This CDR3 has 15 residues. CDR3 sequence reads: CASSYPAGGSGEQFF. The CDR3 nucleotides read TGTGCCAGCAGTTACCCAGCGGGGGGGAGCGGTGAGCAGTTCTTC.

The table lists this clone with a few counts. The rearrangement joins TRBV2 to TRBJ2-5, with D possibly TRBD2 on 6 matching bases. Germline V CDR1 and CDR2: SNHLY, FYNNEI. V shed 2 bases and J shed 0 bases, with 13 bases lying between them. The CDR3 covers 16 residues. CDR3 region: CASSEQRVGYQETQYF. The DNA of the CDR3 is TGTGCCAGCAGTGAACAGCGGGTAGGATACCAAGAGACCCAGTACTTC.

The chain links TRBV19 to TRBJ1-1; TRBD1 aligns across 10 bases. J lost 10 bases, V lost 4 bases, and 15 bases had no gene match. This CDR3 is 16 amino acids long. The germline CDR1 and CDR2 sequences are LNHDA and SQIVND (reference sequence). The CDR3 region is CASSTPPGQGGGRAFF. CDR3 coding DNA: TGTGCCAGTAGTACCCCTCCCGGACAGGGGGGTGGTAGAGCTTTCTTT.

This sequence joins TRBV2 and TRBJ2-5, with D perhaps TRBD2 (5 bases). V was shortened by 1 base and J by 0 bases, with 6 bases between the two germline ends. CDR1 SNHLY and CDR2 FYNNEI come from the germline V gene. The CDR3 consists of 14 residues. CDR3 in amino acids: CASSEGTYQETQYF. The CDR3 region has the DNA TGTGCCAGCAGTGAAGGGACTTACCAAGAGACCCAGTACTTC.

The chain links TRBV5-4 to TRBJ2-7, with TRBD1 matching over 7 bases. The CDR3 is 13 residues long. Losses at the gene ends were 4 bases for V and 5 bases for J; bases not matched to a gene: 6. Germline CDR1 and CDR2: SGHNT and YYREEE (reference sequence). The CDR3 loop is CASSLQGVNEQYF. The CDR3 DNA sequence: TGTGCCAGCAGCCTGCAGGGGGTCAACGAGCAGTACTTC. The full variable domain, its missing parts supplied by reference TRBV5-4 and TRBJ2-7, is ETGVTQSPTHLIKTRGQQVTLRCSSQSGHNTVSWYQQALGQGPQFIFQYYREEENGRGNFPPRFSGLQFPNYSSELNVNALELDDSALYLCASSLQGVNEQYFGPGTRLTVT.

The V and J genes are TRBV11-3 and TRBJ2-7; TRBD1 is a possible D gene (6 bases). V lost 5 bases to trimming and J lost 1 base, with 9 bases between them. This CDR3 has 13 residues. CDR1 SGHNT and CDR2 YENEEA come from the germline V gene. CDR3 sequence reads: CASSTGTSYEQYF. For the CDR3, the DNA is TGTGCCAGCAGCACCGGGACATCCTACGAGCAGTACTTC.

The chain couples TRBV30 to TRBJ1-4; D is undetermined. There are 14 residues in the CDR3. Germline V gene sequence: CDR1 GTSNPN, CDR2 SVGIG (reference sequence). Trimming pared 0 bases from V and 8 bases from J, leaving 13 bases between. This CDR3 reads CAWSVIRGGEKLFF. CDR3 sequence (DNA): TGTGCCTGGAGTGTTATCCGGGGAGGGGAAAAACTGTTTTTT.

The chain couples TRBV6-5 to TRBJ2-1; 14 nucleotides match TRBD2. The CDR3 is 15 residues long. The V segment lost 6 bases and the J segment 8 bases; nucleotides outside the gene matches: 6. The germline V gene has CDR1 MNHEY and CDR2 SVGAGI. The CDR3 bases are TGTGCCAGCAGCCCGACTAGCGGGGGGGTCCATGAGCAGTTCTTC. Translating it yields CASSPTSGGVHEQFF.

The chain is built from TRBV5-8 and TRBJ2-3; 7 nucleotides align to TRBD1. The V gene end was trimmed by 4 bases and the J gene end by 7 bases; junction bases not matched to a gene: 9. Germline CDR1 reads SGHTS; CDR2 reads YDEGEE. CDR3 length equals 14 residues. CDR3 in amino acids: CASSLRTGPYTQYF. As DNA, the CDR3 is TGTGCCAGCAGCCTCCGGACAGGTCCGTATACGCAGTATTTT.

The chain couples TRBV7-9 to TRBJ2-1; TRBD2 matches 9 bases. Trimming at V came to 5 bases and at J to 9 bases, leaving 14 bases not matched to a gene. The CDR3 covers 16 residues. The germline CDR1 and CDR2 sequences are SEHNR and FQNEAQ (reference sequence). The CDR3 DNA reads as TGTGCCAGCAGCCCCACAATAGGCGGGGGGGCCTCTGAGCAGTTCTTC. Amino acid sequence: CASSPTIGGGASEQFF.

This sequence joins TRBV25-1 and TRBJ2-1, with TRBD1 matching 9 bases. J lost 8 bases, V lost 5 bases, and 16 bases had no gene match. The CDR3 extends over 17 amino acids. Germline-derived CDR1 and CDR2 are MGHDK and SYGVNS. CDR3 loop: CASSPTAGTGNGYEQFF. In DNA, the CDR3 is TGTGCCAGCAGTCCAACCGCCGGGACAGGGAACGGGTATGAGCAGTTCTTC.

The chain is built from TRBV6-5 and TRBJ1-4, with D uncertain. Germline assignment: CDR1 MNHEY and CDR2 SVGAGI. Deletions cut 6 bases from V and 8 bases from J, with 19 bases between. This CDR3 is 15 amino acids long. This CDR3 is CASRPTRDLGEKLFF. CDR3 nucleotide sequence: TGTGCCAGCAGGCCCACCCGGGATCTAGGGGAAAAACTGTTTTTT.

The J gene is TRBJ2-7, the V gene TRBV5-1; maybe TRBD1 (6 bases). The ends were cut back, 0 bases at V and 4 bases at J, with 11 bases in the middle. The CDR3 consists of 14 residues. The V gene's germline CDR1 is SGHRS and CDR2 YFSETQ. The chain's CDR3 is CASSLEGGSYEQYF. In nucleotides, the CDR3 is TGCGCCAGCAGCTTGGAAGGGGGATCTTACGAGCAGTACTTC.

The V gene is TRBV11-1, the J gene TRBJ1-1; D is ambiguous. The CDR3 runs 13 residues. The germline V gene encodes CDR1 SGHAT and CDR2 FQDESV (reference sequence). Trimming pared 5 bases from V and 11 bases from J, leaving 18 bases between. The CDR3 spells CASSPGVTLGAFF. CDR3 sequence (DNA): TGTGCCAGCAGCCCCGGGGTCACCCTGGGGGCTTTCTTT. Using reference TRBV11-1 and TRBJ1-1 for the parts outside the CDR3, the full variable domain is EAEVAQSPRYKITEKSQAVAFWCDPISGHATLYWYRQILGQGPELLVQFQDESVVDDSQLPKDRFSAERLKGVDSTLKIQPAELGDSAMYLCASSPGVTLGAFFGQGTRLTVV.

The rearrangement uses TRBV6-2 or TRBV6-3 and TRBJ1-2; 8 bases map to TRBD1. Losses at the gene ends were 2 bases for V and 4 bases for J; bases not matched to a gene: 0. CDR3 length: 13 residues. Germline CDR1 and CDR2: MNHEY and SVGEGT. CDR3 in amino acids: CASSYTGGYGYTF. As DNA, the CDR3 is TGTGCCAGCAGTTACACAGGGGGCTATGGCTACACCTTC.

The gene calls are TRBV6-5 and TRBJ2-5; TRBD2 agrees at 7 bases. Germline-derived CDR1 and CDR2 are MNHEY and SVGAGI. V lost 6 bases and J lost 1; bases outside the gene matches: 8. CDR3 size: 15 residues. This CDR3 reads CASSRGRGTQETQYF. In DNA form, the CDR3 reads TGTGCCAGCAGCCGTGGGCGGGGGACCCAAGAGACCCAGTACTTC.

The chain carries TRBV18 and TRBJ2-7, with D perhaps given as TRBD1 or TRBD2 (5 bases each). This CDR3 comprises 13 residues. CDR1 and CDR2 (germline): KGHSH, LQKENI. V was trimmed by 5 bases and J by 0 bases, leaving 8 bases between them. The CDR3 here is CASSRGRSYEQYF. The CDR3 nucleotides read TGTGCCAGCTCAAGGGGACGCTCCTACGAGCAGTACTTC.

This clone has a single count. The gene calls are TRBV9 and TRBJ1-4, with a weak D call TRBD1 (6 bases). This CDR3 spans 15 amino acids. Trimming took 3 bases from V and 8 from J, leaving 17 bases between them. Looked up from germline, CDR1 is SGDLS and CDR2 is YYNGEE. The CDR3 sequence is CASSERGASNEKLFF. The CDR3 nucleotides read TGTGCCAGCAGCGAAAGGGGGGCCTCAAACGAAAAACTGTTTTTT.

The CDR3 reads CASSIGGANYGYTF. In nucleotides, the CDR3 is TGTGCCAGTAGTATTGGTGGGGCGAACTATGGCTACACCTTC. This chain joins TRBV19 and TRBJ1-2, with a tentative D call TRBD1 (5 bases). Trimming left V 3 bases short and J 2 bases short, with 10 bases between. The CDR3 runs 14 residues. The germline V gene encodes CDR1 LNHDA and CDR2 SQIVND (reference sequence).